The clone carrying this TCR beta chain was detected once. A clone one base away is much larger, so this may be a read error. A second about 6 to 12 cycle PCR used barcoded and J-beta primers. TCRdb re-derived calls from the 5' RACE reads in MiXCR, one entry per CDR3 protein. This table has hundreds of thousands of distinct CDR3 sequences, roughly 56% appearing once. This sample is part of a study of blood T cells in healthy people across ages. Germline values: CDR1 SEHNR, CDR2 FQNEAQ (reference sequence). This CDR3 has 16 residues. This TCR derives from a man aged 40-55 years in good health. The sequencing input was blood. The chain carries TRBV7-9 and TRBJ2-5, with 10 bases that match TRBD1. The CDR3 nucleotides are TGTGCCAGCCACGGGACAGGGGAAAGAGAGCAAGGGACCCAGTACTTC. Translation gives CASHGTGEREQGTQYF.